This TCR beta chain emerged from a study of blood T cells in healthy people across ages. Per sample, a minimum of 6 million PBMCs were isolated. A remark on this clonotype: Its cognate antigen is unknown.

The study's findings and limits: Age brought a roughly linear fall in TCR beta diversity measured per million T cells.

A second PCR, run for roughly 7 to 12 cycles, used a sample-barcoded 5' primer plus a J-beta primer mix. MiXCR was run by TCRdb on the 5' RACE reads, yielding one entry per CDR3 protein. The sample includes around 1.5 million distinct CDR3 sequences, approximately 63% of them seen just once. Looked up from germline, CDR1 is DFQATT and CDR2 is SNEGSKA (reference sequence). There are 14 residues in the CDR3. The V end was cut by 1 base, the J end by 6 bases, with 13 bases between. The chain is built from TRBV20-1 and TRBJ1-5; D is undetermined. Sample: blood. The clonotype originates from a man aged 18 to 29 in good health. The CDR3 loop reads CSARGNVSPQPQHF. CDR3 DNA sequence: TGCAGTGCTAGAGGAAATGTTTCGCCTCAGCCCCAGCATTTT.